This is a list of T cell receptor beta chains from one sample in a study of Graves' ophthalmopathy and Graves' hyperthyroidism. TCRdb ran MiXCR on the multiplex PCR reads and lists one entry per CDR3 protein. This table holds about 390,000 distinct CDR3 sequences, 15% found once. Input material: peripheral blood. The receptors derive from a woman aged 18-29 years with stable Graves' hyperthyroidism. CDR3s include the opening cysteine and the closing phenylalanine or tryptophan. A D gene is named only where the DNA matches it firmly. The size of a clone is reported for some rows only, either as once, few or many, or as a class for expanded clones.

J gene: TRBJ2-5; V gene: TRBV12-3/TRBV12-4; D gene: -; clone size: many; CDR3 DNA: TGTGCCAGCAGTTTAACCTTACTACAAGAGACCCAGTACTTC; CDR3 protein: CASSLTLLQETQYF
J gene: TRBJ1-1; V gene: TRBV2; D gene: -; clone size: -; CDR3 DNA: TGTGCCAGCAGTGAGGCTACAGGGTTTCCTGAAGCTTTCTTT; CDR3 protein: CASSEATGFPEAFF
J gene: TRBJ1-5; V gene: TRBV10-3; D gene: -; clone size: many; CDR3 DNA: TGTGCCATCAGTGAGCGATCGGGTGATCAGCCCCAGCATTTT; CDR3 protein: CAISERSGDQPQHF
J gene: TRBJ2-5; V gene: TRBV12-3/TRBV12-4; D gene: TRBD2; clone size: -; CDR3 DNA: TGTGCCAGCAGGCGGGGGGGCCTGGGGACCCAGTACTTC; CDR3 protein: CASRRGGLGTQYF
J gene: TRBJ1-1; V gene: TRBV29-1; D gene: -; clone size: few; CDR3 DNA: TGCAGCGACCAGGGAGTTCTGAACACTGAAGCTTTCTTT; CDR3 protein: CSDQGVLNTEAFF
J gene: TRBJ1-2; V gene: TRBV4-1; D gene: TRBD1; clone size: -; CDR3 DNA: TGCGCCAGCTCCCGACAGGGGGCGGGAGAGGGCTACACCTTC; CDR3 protein: CASSRQGAGEGYTF
J gene: TRBJ1-3; V gene: TRBV20-1; D gene: -; clone size: many; CDR3 DNA: TGCAGTGCTAGAGAGCCCTCTGGAAACACCATATATTTT; CDR3 protein: CSAREPSGNTIYF
J gene: TRBJ2-5; V gene: TRBV12-3/TRBV12-4; D gene: -; clone size: -; CDR3 DNA: TGTGCCAGCAGTTTCGCCGCGGGCTTGAAGACCCAGTACTTC; CDR3 protein: CASSFAAGLKTQYF
J gene: TRBJ1-5; V gene: TRBV4-1; D gene: TRBD1; clone size: -; CDR3 DNA: TGCGCCAGCAGCCAAGCCCTCGGGACAGGGGGTAATCAGCCCCAGCATTTT; CDR3 protein: CASSQALGTGGNQPQHF
J gene: TRBJ1-1; V gene: TRBV6-1; D gene: TRBD1; clone size: many; CDR3 DNA: TGTGCCAGCAGCAAGGGACAGGCCACTGAAGCTTTCTTT; CDR3 protein: CASSKGQATEAFF
J gene: TRBJ2-7; V gene: TRBV24-1; D gene: TRBD2; clone size: many; CDR3 DNA: TGTGCCACCAGTGATTTCGAAGTCGGGGGGTACGAGCAGTACTTC; CDR3 protein: CATSDFEVGGYEQYF
J gene: TRBJ2-3; V gene: TRBV2; D gene: TRBD2; clone size: -; CDR3 DNA: TGTGCCAGCAGTGAAAGGGTGTATAGGGCGGGGGGGAACACAGATACGCAGTATTTT; CDR3 protein: CASSERVYRAGGNTDTQYF
J gene: TRBJ2-3; V gene: TRBV11-2; D gene: TRBD2; clone size: -; CDR3 DNA: TGTGCCAGCAGACCACGGGGGGGCCCCCGAGGAACAGATACGCAGTATTTT; CDR3 protein: CASRPRGGPRGTDTQYF
J gene: TRBJ1-1; V gene: TRBV12-3/TRBV12-4; D gene: -; clone size: many; CDR3 DNA: TGTGCCAGCAGTTTCTGGCAGGAGAACACTGAAGCTTTCTTT; CDR3 protein: CASSFWQENTEAFF
J gene: TRBJ1-2; V gene: TRBV12-3/TRBV12-4; D gene: TRBD1; clone size: many; CDR3 DNA: TGTGCCAGCAGAGGGACAGGGCGCGGCTACACCTTC; CDR3 protein: CASRGTGRGYTF
J gene: TRBJ1-5; V gene: TRBV13; D gene: -; clone size: many; CDR3 DNA: TGTGCCAGCAGCTTATCTCTTAACCGGGCCCGAGGGAATCAGCCCCAGCATTTT; CDR3 protein: CASSLSLNRARGNQPQHF
J gene: TRBJ2-5; V gene: TRBV2; D gene: TRBD1; clone size: many; CDR3 DNA: TGTGCCAGCAGGATGGACAGGAGCCAAGAGACCCAGTACTTC; CDR3 protein: CASRMDRSQETQYF
J gene: TRBJ2-2; V gene: TRBV5-1; D gene: -; clone size: few; CDR3 DNA: TGCGCCAGCAGCTTGAAATCGGGGGACACCGGGGAGCTGTTTTTT; CDR3 protein: CASSLKSGDTGELFF
J gene: TRBJ2-7; V gene: TRBV7-9; D gene: -; clone size: many; CDR3 DNA: TGTGCCAGCAGCTTATCCGGGGCTACCTACGAGCAGTACTTC; CDR3 protein: CASSLSGATYEQYF
J gene: TRBJ2-2; V gene: TRBV12-5; D gene: TRBD1; clone size: -; CDR3 DNA: TGTGCTAGTGGTCAATCGGGACAGAGGAACACCGGGGAGCTGTTTTTT; CDR3 protein: CASGQSGQRNTGELFF
J gene: TRBJ1-2; V gene: TRBV12-3/TRBV12-4; D gene: -; clone size: many; CDR3 DNA: TGTGCCAGCAGTTCAAACGACCGGGGCTACACCTTC; CDR3 protein: CASSSNDRGYTF
J gene: TRBJ1-2; V gene: TRBV7-2; D gene: -; clone size: many; CDR3 DNA: TGTGCCAGCAGCCTAGGGTGGGCGACCTATGGCTACACCTTC; CDR3 protein: CASSLGWATYGYTF
J gene: TRBJ2-5; V gene: TRBV6-1; D gene: -; clone size: few; CDR3 DNA: TGTGCCAGCAGTGAAATGGTGGGGCAGGTGGAGACCCAGTACTTC; CDR3 protein: CASSEMVGQVETQYF
J gene: TRBJ2-7; V gene: TRBV20-1; D gene: -; clone size: few; CDR3 DNA: TGCAGTGCTAGGGAGACAAATTCCTACGAGCAGTACTTC; CDR3 protein: CSARETNSYEQYF
J gene: TRBJ2-5; V gene: TRBV2; D gene: -; clone size: many; CDR3 DNA: TGTGCCAGCGAGCGCGGGGTACGGTTTAAAGAGGAGACCCAGTACTTC; CDR3 protein: CASERGVRFKEETQYF
J gene: TRBJ1-2; V gene: TRBV6-1; D gene: -; clone size: few; CDR3 DNA: TGTGCCAGCTCAACCCTAGGGACGGATAACTATGGCTACACCTTC; CDR3 protein: CASSTLGTDNYGYTF
J gene: TRBJ2-3; V gene: TRBV7-9; D gene: -; clone size: many; CDR3 DNA: TGTGCCAGCAGCTTACAGGGAGATACGCAGTATTTT; CDR3 protein: CASSLQGDTQYF
J gene: TRBJ1-2; V gene: TRBV4-1; D gene: -; clone size: many; CDR3 DNA: TGCGCCAGCAGCCATCCTCAAACCCCGGGACCACCAGGCTACACCTTC; CDR3 protein: CASSHPQTPGPPGYTF
J gene: TRBJ2-5; V gene: TRBV6-5; D gene: -; clone size: many; CDR3 DNA: TGTGCCAGCAGTTACTACGGGAACGGCCAAGAGACCCAGTACTTC; CDR3 protein: CASSYYGNGQETQYF
J gene: TRBJ1-1; V gene: TRBV6-1; D gene: -; clone size: many; CDR3 DNA: TGTGCCAGCAGTCTAATGGACAGCGACCGAGCTTTCTTT; CDR3 protein: CASSLMDSDRAFF
J gene: TRBJ1-2; V gene: TRBV11-3; D gene: -; clone size: -; CDR3 DNA: TGTGCCAGCAGGGGAATGGACAGACGGTATGGCTACACCTTC; CDR3 protein: CASRGMDRRYGYTF
J gene: TRBJ2-7; V gene: TRBV2; D gene: -; clone size: many; CDR3 DNA: TGTGCCAGCAAGCAAGATTCCTACGAGCAGTACTTC; CDR3 protein: CASKQDSYEQYF